One and the same sample provided the 19 T cell receptor beta chains below, sequenced in a study of neurological immune-mediated disorders. From the 5' RACE reads, TCRdb called clonotypes with MiXCR, one entry per CDR3 protein. The table lists 40,000 to 50,000 distinct CDR3 sequences, less than 2% of them singletons. Sequencing used PBMCs. The origin of the receptors is a woman between 40 and 50 years old with multiple sclerosis.

In this sample, this clonotype turned up many times. In DNA, the CDR3 is TGTGCCAGCAGTGGGGACAGGGGAATCGGTGGCTACACCTTC. Translated: CASSGDRGIGGYTF. This sequence joins TRBV2 and TRBJ1-2, with TRBD1 matching 10 bases. Germline V gene lookup returns CDR1 SNHLY and CDR2 FYNNEI. The CDR3 has 14 amino acids. V lost 4 bases to trimming and J lost 7 bases; unmatched junction nucleotides: 6.

The table lists this clonotype with many counts. The CDR3 coding sequence is TGCAGTGCAGAGGGGGTTCACTCCTACAATGAGCAGTTCTTC. It is translated as CSAEGVHSYNEQFF. The chain recombines TRBV20-1 with TRBJ2-1; D might be TRBD1 (6 bases). Trimming shortened V by 6 bases and J by 0 bases, and 12 bases separated the two germline ends. The CDR3 loop spans 14 amino acids. Per germline, CDR1 DFQATT and CDR2 SNEGSKA (reference sequence).

This clonotype showed up many times. The V gene is TRBV20-1, the J gene TRBJ1-1; D remains ambiguous. Trimming cost V 0 bases and J 1 base, with 6 bases left between them. The CDR3 covers 13 residues. Germline CDR1 is DFQATT and CDR2 is SNEGSKA (reference sequence). The CDR3 region is CSARDSANTEAFF. The CDR3 nucleotides are TGCAGTGCTAGAGATTCCGCGAACACTGAAGCTTTCTTT.

This clonotype came up many times. The chain links TRBV20-1 to TRBJ2-2; 9 nucleotides match TRBD1. V trimming: 3 bases; J trimming: 1 base; junction bases outside the gene matches: 0. Looked up from germline, CDR1 is DFQATT and CDR2 is SNEGSKA (reference sequence). The CDR3 extends over 14 amino acids. Written as DNA, the CDR3 is TGCAGTGCTAGGGGACAGGGGAACACCGGGGAGCTGTTTTTT. As protein: CSARGQGNTGELFF.

This clonotype was detected many times. The chain uses TRBV5-1 and TRBJ2-5; D might be TRBD1 (5 bases). The germline V and J ends were trimmed by 4 bases and 4 bases, with 14 bases remaining between them. Germline values: CDR1 SGHRS, CDR2 YFSETQ. The CDR3 consists of 14 residues. The CDR3 bases are TGCGCCAGCAGCCCGTCCTCTCAGGGAGAGACCCAGTACTTC. Translated, it gives CASSPSSQGETQYF.

The table lists this clonotype with many counts. The chain uses TRBV7-9 and TRBJ2-1, with 10 positions matching TRBD2. CDR3 length: 16 amino acids. Germline-derived CDR1 and CDR2 are SEHNR and FQNEAQ (reference sequence). J was trimmed by 2 bases and V by 2 bases; bases with no gene match: 3. CDR3 sequence reads: CASSLSLAGAYNEQFF. The DNA of the CDR3 is TGTGCCAGCAGCTTATCCCTAGCGGGGGCCTACAATGAGCAGTTCTTC.

This clonotype was seen many times. The chain employs TRBV29-1 and TRBJ2-7; D ambiguous. CDR3 size: 13 residues. The V gene lost 0 bases and the J gene lost 5 bases, with 11 bases spanning the gap. The germline CDR1 and CDR2 sequences are SQVTM and ANQGSEA. The chain's CDR3 is CSVEDLRVDEQYF. The CDR3 DNA is TGCAGCGTTGAAGACCTGAGAGTAGACGAGCAGTACTTC.

This clonotype was seen many times. The rearrangement joins TRBV20-1 to TRBJ2-3; 11 bases are a match to TRBD1. The CDR3 runs to 14 residues. V dropped 3 bases and J dropped 3; count of bases not matched to a gene: 2. Germline assignment: CDR1 DFQATT and CDR2 SNEGSKA (reference sequence). CDR3 DNA: TGCAGTGCTAGGGACAGGGGGCGAACAGATACGCAGTATTTT. It yields the protein CSARDRGRTDTQYF.

This clonotype was picked up many times. The chain links TRBV12-3 or TRBV12-4 to TRBJ2-5, with a possible D match to TRBD1 (6 bases). V gave up 5 bases and J gave up 5 bases, with 12 bases separating them. This CDR3 contains 13 residues. This chain's CDR3 is CASSQDSPETQYF. For the CDR3, the DNA is TGTGCCAGCAGTCAGGACAGTCCGGAGACCCAGTACTTC.

This clonotype was recorded many times. The rearrangement links TRBV6-1 to TRBJ2-7; perhaps TRBD2 as D (5 bases). Germline-derived CDR1 and CDR2 are MNHNS and SASEGT. Trimming pared 4 bases from V and 0 bases from J, leaving 13 bases between. This CDR3 spans 15 amino acids. As DNA, the CDR3 is TGTGCCAGCAGTGGGGTCTCGGGAAACTCCTACGAGCAGTACTTC. Its protein is CASSGVSGNSYEQYF.

The gene calls are TRBV10-3 and TRBJ2-5, with TRBD2 matching 10 bases. Germline V CDR1 and CDR2: ENHRY, SYGVKD. This CDR3 is built from 16 residues. V lost 2 bases and J lost 1; bases outside the gene matches: 4. CDR3 region: CAISEERGGLQETQYF. In DNA, the CDR3 is TGTGCCATCAGTGAGGAGCGGGGGGGCCTCCAAGAGACCCAGTACTTC.

This clonotype was recorded at least ten times. The chain couples TRBV20-1 to TRBJ2-3; 10 bases are a match to TRBD2. Germline lookup yields CDR1 DFQATT and CDR2 SNEGSKA (reference sequence). This CDR3 contains 15 residues. Germline trimming cut 0 bases from V and 4 bases from J; bases unmatched to any gene: 4. DNA for the CDR3: TGCAGTGCTAGAGATCCTAGCGGGGGCGCAGATACGCAGTATTTT. Protein product: CSARDPSGGADTQYF.

Comments on this clonotype: A much larger clone differs from this one at a single base, so this may be a read error. The chain uses TRBV2 and TRBJ2-7, with no clear D. The CDR3 has 13 residues. Per the germline V gene, CDR1 is SNHLY and CDR2 is FYNNEI. Trimming shortened V by 1 base and J by 4 bases, and 8 bases separated the two germline ends. The CDR3 loop reads CASSEGSVYEQYV. CDR3 bases: TGTGCCAGCAGTGAAGGGTCGGTTTACGAGCAGTACGTC.

This clonotype has at least ten counts. J is TRBJ2-7 and V is TRBV7-9, with D hard to call. The CDR3 extends over 14 amino acids. The germline V and J ends were trimmed by 3 bases and 7 bases, with 16 bases remaining between them. The germline gives CDR1 SEHNR, CDR2 FQNEAQ (reference sequence). CDR3 nucleotide sequence: TGTGCCAGCAGCTTGATGCACTCCTTCGGGGAGCAGTACTTC. Translation: CASSLMHSFGEQYF.

This clonotype has a count of ten or more. The chain's CDR3 is CSVIQASLNEKLFF. In DNA, the CDR3 is TGCAGTGTTATTCAGGCTTCCCTAAATGAAAAACTGTTTTTT. The chain recombines TRBV20-1 with TRBJ1-4; D not certain. V dropped 7 bases and J dropped 5 bases, with 17 bases sitting between them. This CDR3 contains 14 residues. Germline V lookup: CDR1 DFQATT, CDR2 SNEGSKA (reference sequence).

In this sample, this clonotype turned up many times. This chain connects TRBV10-3 to TRBJ1-3; TRBD1 might be the D (5 bases). V was clipped by 3 bases and J by 0 bases, with 9 bases between them. This CDR3 contains 15 residues. Germline CDR1 is ENHRY and CDR2 is SYGVKD. The CDR3 nucleotides are TGTGCCATCAGTGACCTAACAGGCTCTGGAAACACCATATATTTT. The encoded protein is CAISDLTGSGNTIYF.

This clonotype came up many times. The rearrangement uses TRBV3-1 and TRBJ2-7; weak D call: TRBD1 (6 bases). CDR3 length: 14 amino acids. Trimming shortened V by 2 bases and J by 2 bases, and 10 bases separated the two germline ends. The germline gives CDR1 LGHDT, CDR2 YNNKEL (reference sequence). The CDR3 region is CASSQFRGPYEQYF. The CDR3, as DNA: TGTGCCAGCAGCCAATTCAGGGGTCCCTACGAGCAGTACTTC.

This clonotype came up many times. This sequence joins TRBV4-1 and TRBJ1-5; possible D gene TRBD1, 5 bases. CDR3 size: 16 residues. Germline values: CDR1 MGHRA, CDR2 YSYEKL. The V gene lost 0 bases and the J gene lost 6 bases, with 15 bases spanning the gap. The CDR3 DNA sequence: TGCGCCAGCAGCCAAGAGGCGGGGCAGTTACGTCAGCCCCAGCATTTT. It specifies CASSQEAGQLRQPQHF.

This clonotype was picked up many times. This chain links TRBV5-1 with TRBJ1-1, with TRBD1 identical over 10 bases. The CDR3 has 14 amino acids. J was trimmed by 1 base and V by 3 bases; bases with no gene match: 0. In germline, CDR1 is SGHRS, CDR2 YFSETQ. CDR3 residues: CASSWDRGNTEAFF. CDR3 nucleotides: TGCGCCAGCAGCTGGGACAGGGGGAACACTGAAGCTTTCTTT.